The clone carrying this T cell receptor (beta chain) was recorded at least ten times. What it binds is not known. This specimen comes from a study of CD8 T cells in ankylosing spondylitis. Study-level findings and limits: Typical of ankylosing spondylitis blood, it appeared, was a TCR beta motif of roughly eight highly homologous variants. The study looked at matched synovial fluid samples from ankylosing spondylitis patients. Disease-linked clones were reported to be significantly enriched there.

The CDR3 is made up of 16 amino acids. Germline CDR1 and CDR2: SGHVS and FQNEAQ. V was clipped by 2 bases and J by 4 bases; unmatched bases: 8. TCRdb passed the 5' RACE reads through MiXCR, listing each CDR3 protein once. Among 130,000 or so distinct CDR3 sequences listed, around 7% were seen once. The sample was blood, either unsorted or a sorted T cell fraction (not recorded which). V usage is TRBV7-8 and J usage is TRBJ2-3; 8 bases are shared with TRBD2. The receptor was isolated from a male donor with ankylosing spondylitis or in good health (not recorded which). In DNA, the CDR3 is TGTGCCAGCAGCTTAATTCAGCGGGAGATTCCAGATACGCAGTATTTT. It specifies CASSLIQREIPDTQYF.